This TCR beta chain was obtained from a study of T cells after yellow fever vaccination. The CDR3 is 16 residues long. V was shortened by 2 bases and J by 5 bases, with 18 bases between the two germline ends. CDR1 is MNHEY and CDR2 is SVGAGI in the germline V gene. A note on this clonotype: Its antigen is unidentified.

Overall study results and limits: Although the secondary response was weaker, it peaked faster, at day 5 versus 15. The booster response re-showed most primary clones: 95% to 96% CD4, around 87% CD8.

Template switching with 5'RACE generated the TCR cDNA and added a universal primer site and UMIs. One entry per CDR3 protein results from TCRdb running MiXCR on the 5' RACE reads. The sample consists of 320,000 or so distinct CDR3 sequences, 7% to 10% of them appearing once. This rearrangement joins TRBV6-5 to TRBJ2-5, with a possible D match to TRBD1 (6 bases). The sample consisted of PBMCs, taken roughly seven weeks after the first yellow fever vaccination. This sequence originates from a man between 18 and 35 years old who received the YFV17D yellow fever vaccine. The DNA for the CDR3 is TGTGCCAGCAGTTACCCCTTAGGGGGAGTCATGGAGACCCAGTACTTC. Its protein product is CASSYPLGGVMETQYF.